The rows below give T cell receptor beta chains drawn from one sample of a study of T cell responses to AZD1222 COVID-19 vaccine. Profiling relied on immunoSEQ multiplex PCR, and the TCRdb table lists in-frame clones only, not all of them. This table holds 170,000 or so clones, about 92% found once. The sample was peripheral blood, taken on day 0 of AZD1222 vaccination. The receptor set was obtained from an adult in good health. Both conserved end residues are part of each CDR3. Each record gives: V gene, clone size, J gene, D gene, CDR3 DNA, CDR3 protein. D genes are given only for firm matches. A row's size may be missing; if present it is once, few, many or a size class.

V gene: TRBV19
clone size: .
J gene: TRBJ1-3
D gene: .
CDR3 DNA: TGTGCCAGTAGTATATCCTCGGGGCAGGAAAACACCATATATTTT
CDR3 protein: CASSISSGQENTIYF

V gene: TRBV4-1
clone size: .
J gene: TRBJ2-1
D gene: .
CDR3 DNA: TGCGCCAGCAGCCAAGGGGGGGTAAATGAGCAGTTCTTC
CDR3 protein: CASSQGGVNEQFF

V gene: TRBV6-5
clone size: .
J gene: TRBJ1-1
D gene: .
CDR3 DNA: TGTGCCAGCAGTCCCACTGGGAGTGCCACTGAAGCTTTCTTT
CDR3 protein: CASSPTGSATEAFF

V gene: TRBV30
clone size: .
J gene: TRBJ1-1
D gene: .
CDR3 DNA: TGTGCCTGGAAAGGACAGTGGGCCACTGAAGCTTTCTTT
CDR3 protein: CAWKGQWATEAFF

V gene: TRBV3-1/TRBV3-2
clone size: once
J gene: TRBJ2-7
D gene: TRBD2
CDR3 DNA: TGTGCCAGCAGTCCTACCGTCGGGGGGGCGGGGTACGAGCAGTACTTC
CDR3 protein: CASSPTVGGAGYEQYF

V gene: TRBV7-2
clone size: .
J gene: TRBJ2-3
D gene: .
CDR3 DNA: TGTGCCAGCAGCTCTAGGGCAGGGTACGCAGATACGCAGTATTTT
CDR3 protein: CASSSRAGYADTQYF

V gene: TRBV2
clone size: .
J gene: TRBJ1-3
D gene: TRBD1
CDR3 DNA: TGTGCCAGCAGTCAAGACAGGGAGGCTGGAAACACCATATATTTT
CDR3 protein: CASSQDREAGNTIYF

V gene: TRBV5-1
clone size: .
J gene: TRBJ2-3
D gene: .
CDR3 DNA: TGCGCCAGCAGCATGAACAGGGTAGATACGCAGTATTTT
CDR3 protein: CASSMNRVDTQYF

V gene: TRBV24-1
clone size: .
J gene: TRBJ2-2
D gene: TRBD1
CDR3 DNA: TGTGCCACCAGTGGACCCGTTTGGGACAGGGCGAACACCGGGGAGCTGTTTTTT
CDR3 protein: CATSGPVWDRANTGELFF

V gene: TRBV3-1/TRBV3-2
clone size: .
J gene: TRBJ1-2
D gene: .
CDR3 DNA: TGTGCCAGCAGCCCGAACAGGGACGGCTACACCTTC
CDR3 protein: CASSPNRDGYTF

V gene: TRBV4-1
clone size: once
J gene: TRBJ2-7
D gene: TRBD1
CDR3 DNA: TGCGCCAGCAGCCAAGATCCGGGACAGGGTATTGAGCAGTACTTC
CDR3 protein: CASSQDPGQGIEQYF

V gene: TRBV19
clone size: .
J gene: TRBJ1-2
D gene: TRBD1
CDR3 DNA: TGTGCCAGTAGTTCTCTATTACTCCCCGGGACAGATAATGACTATGGCTACACCTTC
CDR3 protein: CASSSLLLPGTDNDYGYTF

V gene: TRBV2
clone size: .
J gene: TRBJ2-3
D gene: .
CDR3 DNA: TGTGCCAGCATGGGACGAAGCACAGATACGCAGTATTTT
CDR3 protein: CASMGRSTDTQYF

V gene: TRBV5-1
clone size: .
J gene: TRBJ2-5
D gene: .
CDR3 DNA: TGCGCCAGCAGCTTGGGTGGGGGGATCCAAGAGACCCAGTACTTC
CDR3 protein: CASSLGGGIQETQYF

V gene: TRBV27
clone size: .
J gene: TRBJ1-4
D gene: .
CDR3 DNA: TGTGCCAGCAGTTTAGGGGGCGGTGAAAAACTGTTTTTT
CDR3 protein: CASSLGGGEKLFF

V gene: TRBV9
clone size: .
J gene: TRBJ2-1
D gene: .
CDR3 DNA: TGTGCCAGCAGCGCTCGTAGCTCCTACAATGAGCAGTTCTTC
CDR3 protein: CASSARSSYNEQFF

V gene: TRBV27
clone size: once
J gene: TRBJ2-3
D gene: .
CDR3 DNA: TGTGCCAGCAGCTCGGCCCAGGGGAGCCCAGATACGCAGTATTTT
CDR3 protein: CASSSAQGSPDTQYF

V gene: TRBV4-1
clone size: .
J gene: TRBJ2-7
D gene: TRBD2
CDR3 DNA: TGCGCCAGCAGCCCGGGAGGCGCGGGACTTCCCTACGAGCAGTACTTC
CDR3 protein: CASSPGGAGLPYEQYF

V gene: TRBV2
clone size: .
J gene: TRBJ1-6
D gene: .
CDR3 DNA: TGTGCCAGCAGACTCATTGGGTCACCCCTCCACTTT
CDR3 protein: CASRLIGSPLHF

V gene: TRBV9
clone size: few
J gene: TRBJ1-2
D gene: TRBD1
CDR3 DNA: TGTGCCAGCAGCTCCCGACAGGGGGTTTACTATGGCTACACCTTC
CDR3 protein: CASSSRQGVYYGYTF

V gene: TRBV29-1
clone size: .
J gene: TRBJ2-5
D gene: .
CDR3 DNA: TGCAGCGTTGATGCGGGGACGGGGGAGACCCAGTACTTC
CDR3 protein: CSVDAGTGETQYF

V gene: TRBV11-2
clone size: .
J gene: TRBJ1-1
D gene: .
CDR3 DNA: TGTGCCAGCAGCTCTGGAGAGGGAAGCGGAGCTTTCTTT
CDR3 protein: CASSSGEGSGAFF

V gene: TRBV15
clone size: .
J gene: TRBJ1-2
D gene: TRBD1
CDR3 DNA: TGTGCCACCAGCCAGGGACAGCAAAGCGGCTACACCTTC
CDR3 protein: CATSQGQQSGYTF

V gene: TRBV11-3
clone size: .
J gene: TRBJ1-1
D gene: .
CDR3 DNA: TGTGCCAGCAGCCGGGGTGGAGTGAGCACTGAAGCTTTCTTT
CDR3 protein: CASSRGGVSTEAFF

V gene: TRBV19
clone size: .
J gene: TRBJ1-1
D gene: .
CDR3 DNA: TGTGCCAGTAGTGTTGGCCGACCCACTGAAGCTTTCTTT
CDR3 protein: CASSVGRPTEAFF

V gene: TRBV11-3
clone size: .
J gene: TRBJ2-1
D gene: TRBD2
CDR3 DNA: TGTGCCAGCACGTTATATAGCGGGGGGAGCTCCTACAATGAGCAGTTCTTC
CDR3 protein: CASTLYSGGSSYNEQFF

V gene: TRBV18
clone size: .
J gene: TRBJ1-1
D gene: TRBD1
CDR3 DNA: TGTGCCAGCTCACCACCAGGGGGCTGGAACACTGAAGCTTTCTTT
CDR3 protein: CASSPPGGWNTEAFF

V gene: TRBV5-4
clone size: .
J gene: TRBJ2-5
D gene: TRBD2
CDR3 DNA: TGTGCCAGCAGCCTACGGACTAGCGGGGCCCAAGAGACCCAGTACTTC
CDR3 protein: CASSLRTSGAQETQYF

V gene: TRBV5-1
clone size: .
J gene: TRBJ1-2
D gene: .
CDR3 DNA: TGCGCCAGCAGCTCGGGGGGACGAGGCTATGGCTACACCTTC
CDR3 protein: CASSSGGRGYGYTF

V gene: TRBV7-3
clone size: once
J gene: TRBJ2-5
D gene: TRBD1
CDR3 DNA: TGTGCCAGCAGCAGGGACAGGCAAGAGACCCAGTACTTC
CDR3 protein: CASSRDRQETQYF

V gene: TRBV6-5
clone size: .
J gene: TRBJ1-2
D gene: .
CDR3 DNA: TGTGCCAGCACGGACCGGGCAGGGGATGGCTACACCTTC
CDR3 protein: CASTDRAGDGYTF

V gene: TRBV20-1
clone size: .
J gene: TRBJ2-3
D gene: .
CDR3 DNA: TGCAGTGCTAGTCTAAGGATCGCAGATACGCAGTATTTT
CDR3 protein: CSASLRIADTQYF

V gene: TRBV18
clone size: .
J gene: TRBJ2-3
D gene: .
CDR3 DNA: TGTGCCAGCTCACCGGTCTGGGAGGCCCCTAGCACAGATACGCAGTATTTT
CDR3 protein: CASSPVWEAPSTDTQYF

V gene: TRBV10-1
clone size: few
J gene: TRBJ2-7
D gene: .
CDR3 DNA: TGCGCCAGCAGTTCCTTCCACGAGCAGTACTTC
CDR3 protein: CASSSFHEQYF

V gene: TRBV27
clone size: .
J gene: TRBJ1-5
D gene: .
CDR3 DNA: TGTGCCAGCAGTTTCTCAGGGGTAGGGAGAAATCAGCCCCAGCATTTT
CDR3 protein: CASSFSGVGRNQPQHF

V gene: TRBV6-5
clone size: .
J gene: TRBJ1-1
D gene: .
CDR3 DNA: TGTGCCAGCAGCCCCAAAATGGGCGTCCGCCGGGCTTTCTTT
CDR3 protein: CASSPKMGVRRAFF

V gene: TRBV11-2
clone size: .
J gene: TRBJ1-6
D gene: .
CDR3 DNA: TGTGCCAGCAGCTTAGTTGAGACGGATTCACCCCTCCACTTT
CDR3 protein: CASSLVETDSPLHF

V gene: TRBV6-5
clone size: once
J gene: TRBJ1-1
D gene: .
CDR3 DNA: TGTGCCAGCAGGGGGACGGAGAACACTGAAGCTTTCTTT
CDR3 protein: CASRGTENTEAFF

V gene: TRBV12-3/TRBV12-4
clone size: .
J gene: TRBJ2-7
D gene: .
CDR3 DNA: TGTGCCAGCAGTTTTGGGGGTTTGGTTCAGTACTTC
CDR3 protein: CASSFGGLVQYF

V gene: TRBV4-2
clone size: once
J gene: TRBJ1-2
D gene: .
CDR3 DNA: TGTGCCAGCAGCCAAGAACGGGACGGAAGTAACTATGGCTACACCTTC
CDR3 protein: CASSQERDGSNYGYTF

V gene: TRBV28
clone size: .
J gene: TRBJ1-2
D gene: .
CDR3 DNA: TGTGCCAGCAGTTTTATTATCAGGGAGATGGATGGCTACACCTTC
CDR3 protein: CASSFIIREMDGYTF

V gene: TRBV2
clone size: .
J gene: TRBJ1-4
D gene: .
CDR3 DNA: TGTGCCAGGACGACAGGACGAAATGAAAAACTGTTTTTT
CDR3 protein: CARTTGRNEKLFF

V gene: TRBV10-3
clone size: .
J gene: TRBJ2-7
D gene: TRBD2
CDR3 DNA: TGTGCCATCAGACCCGGGACTAGCGGGGCTTCCTACGAGCAGTACTTC
CDR3 protein: CAIRPGTSGASYEQYF

V gene: TRBV7-2
clone size: .
J gene: TRBJ2-7
D gene: TRBD2
CDR3 DNA: TGTGCCAGCAGCTTAGTCGGTCGCGGGGGGCCATCCTACGAGCAGTACTTC
CDR3 protein: CASSLVGRGGPSYEQYF

V gene: TRBV2
clone size: .
J gene: TRBJ1-1
D gene: .
CDR3 DNA: TGTGCCAGCAGTGATCGCTTGGGCACTGAAGCTTTCTTT
CDR3 protein: CASSDRLGTEAFF

V gene: TRBV2
clone size: .
J gene: TRBJ1-6
D gene: .
CDR3 DNA: TGTGCCAGCAGGTCCAGCTCCTATAATTCACCCCTCCACTTT
CDR3 protein: CASRSSSYNSPLHF

V gene: TRBV27
clone size: .
J gene: TRBJ2-1
D gene: TRBD2
CDR3 DNA: TGTGCCAGCAGTTTATATTCTAGCGGGGGCTTGGGGAATGAGCAGTTCTTC
CDR3 protein: CASSLYSSGGLGNEQFF

V gene: TRBV5-1
clone size: once
J gene: TRBJ2-7
D gene: .
CDR3 DNA: TGCGCCAGCAGCTTATCCGGGGATAAGTACGAGCAGTACTTC
CDR3 protein: CASSLSGDKYEQYF

V gene: TRBV29-1
clone size: .
J gene: TRBJ1-2
D gene: .
CDR3 DNA: TGCAGCGTTGAGTTGGTCGGGCGGACTTATGGCTACACCTTC
CDR3 protein: CSVELVGRTYGYTF

V gene: TRBV9
clone size: .
J gene: TRBJ1-4
D gene: .
CDR3 DNA: TGTGCCAGCAGCGTTCGAGTGGGGGAAGGTGAAAAACTGTTTTTT
CDR3 protein: CASSVRVGEGEKLFF

V gene: TRBV4-1
clone size: .
J gene: TRBJ1-4
D gene: TRBD1
CDR3 DNA: TGCGCCAGCAGCCAAGATGCGACAGGGCGGAATGATAATGAAAAACTGTTTTTT
CDR3 protein: CASSQDATGRNDNEKLFF

V gene: TRBV5-1
clone size: .
J gene: TRBJ1-6
D gene: .
CDR3 DNA: TGCGCCAGCAGCCTGGGACGAGGGGCCGGAAATTCACCCCTCCACTTT
CDR3 protein: CASSLGRGAGNSPLHF

V gene: TRBV7-9
clone size: .
J gene: TRBJ2-7
D gene: .
CDR3 DNA: TGTGCCAGCAGCTTAGCGGGGGGCCAGCACGAGCAGTACTTC
CDR3 protein: CASSLAGGQHEQYF

V gene: TRBV2
clone size: .
J gene: TRBJ2-5
D gene: .
CDR3 DNA: TGTGCCAGCACCGGAGGGGGTGGGCAGACCCAGTACTTC
CDR3 protein: CASTGGGGQTQYF